The 26 T cell receptor beta chains reported below all come from one sample, sequenced in a study of cytomegalovirus exposure and HLA in healthy donors. The study ran its PCR with 60 Vbeta and 13 Jbeta primers. Repertoires were generated with immunoSEQ multiplex PCR, while TCRdb's copy carries only in-frame clones and drops some. The sample lists 150,000 to 200,000 clones, approximately 80% seen once, with around an eighth in the top ten. Sequencing used PBMCs. Every receptor here comes from a woman in her thirties or forties in good health and CMV-seronegative.

The V gene is TRBV5-4, the J gene TRBJ1-1, with D perhaps matching TRBD1 (5 bases). Germline CDR1 is SGHNT and CDR2 is YYREEE (reference sequence). The CDR3 is 14 amino acids. V was trimmed by 0 bases and J by 2 bases, leaving 8 bases between them. The CDR3 DNA follows: TGTGCCAGCAGCTTGGCAGGGCCAAACACTGAAGCTTTCTTT. Translation: CASSLAGPNTEAFF.

The rearrangement joins TRBV25-1 to TRBJ2-3; 11 bases line up with TRBD2. Germline loops: CDR1 MGHDK, CDR2 SYGVNS. J lost 10 bases, V lost 4 bases, and 7 bases had no gene match. The CDR3 totals 14 residues. The CDR3 nucleotides are TGTGCCAGCAGTGCCCCCGGGACTAGCGGCGCGCAGTATTTT. This translates into CASSAPGTSGAQYF. The entire variable domain, with the rest obtained from reference TRBV25-1 and TRBJ2-3, is as follows: EADIYQTPRYLVIGTGKKITLECSQTMGHDKMYWYQQDPGMELHLIHYSYGVNSTEKGDLSSESTVSRIRTEHFPLTLESARPSHTSQYLCASSAPGTSGAQYFGPGTRLTVL.

As to this clone: An end of the junction differs from the germline gene, which may be a read error. This chain joins TRBV4-2 and TRBJ2-4; no reliable D call. The germline V gene encodes CDR1 LGHNA and CDR2 YNFKEQ. The CDR3 is 17 residues long. CDR3 residues: CASSRVLSAEAKNSQYF. DNA for the CDR3: TGTGCCAGCAGCCGAGTGTTATCCGCCGAAGCCAAAAACAGTCAGTACTTC.

This chain uses TRBV19 with TRBJ2-1, with D possibly matching TRBD1 (6 bases). CDR1 LNHDA and CDR2 SQIVND come from the germline V gene (reference sequence). V gave up 5 bases and J gave up 4 bases, with 9 bases separating them. The CDR3 spans 13 residues. CDR3 DNA sequence: TGTGCCAGTAGTTCGGGACAATACAATGAGCAGTTCTTC. Translated: CASSSGQYNEQFF. The variable domain in full, completed from reference TRBV19 and TRBJ2-1, reads DGGITQSPKYLFRKEGQNVTLSCEQNLNHDAMYWYRQDPGQGLRLIYYSQIVNDFQKGDIAEGYSVSREKKESFPLTVTSAQKNPTAFYLCASSSGQYNEQFFGPGTRLTVL.

CDR3 bases: TGCGCCAGCAGCCAAGATTCCCAGGGGCGAGATACGCAGTATTTT. It encodes CASSQDSQGRDTQYF. V and J are TRBV4-1 and TRBJ2-3; weak D call: TRBD1 (6 bases). The germline V gene encodes CDR1 MGHRA and CDR2 YSYEKL. This CDR3 has 15 residues. Trimming shortened V by 0 bases and J by 5 bases, and 12 bases separated the two germline ends.

The chain carries TRBV5-6 and TRBJ2-3; maybe TRBD1 (5 bases). V lost 4 bases and J 1 base, leaving 10 bases between the germline ends. CDR3 length equals 14 residues. Germline lookup yields CDR1 SGHDT and CDR2 YYEEEE. CDR3 amino acids: CASSLGQRTDTQYF. CDR3 nucleotides: TGTGCCAGCAGCCTAGGACAACGCACAGATACGCAGTATTTT.

The rearrangement joins TRBV7-9 to TRBJ1-2; 12 bases agree with TRBD1. CDR1 is SEHNR, CDR2 FQNEAQ, per germline (reference sequence). The V and J ends lost 7 bases and 3 bases, in that order; junction bases with no gene match: 15. This CDR3 comprises 18 residues. CDR3 sequence: CASKRSGDRGRSDYGYTF. CDR3 coding DNA: TGTGCCAGCAAACGGAGTGGGGACAGGGGGCGCAGTGACTATGGCTACACCTTC.

Concerning this clone itself: One end of the junction varies from germline; a read error may be responsible. The sample holds other DNA sequences that translate to the same CDR3. The chain links TRBV6-6 to TRBJ1-1; D remains ambiguous. The CDR3 sequence is 16 residues long. From germline, CDR1 is MNHNY and CDR2 SVGAGI (reference sequence). The CDR3 protein is CASSYWGDTPGTEAFF. The CDR3 nucleotides are TGTGCCAGCAGCTACTGGGGAGACACCCCGGGGACTGAAGCTTTCTTT.

V usage is TRBV7-2 and J usage is TRBJ2-7, with 10 nucleotides matching TRBD2. This CDR3 is built from 14 residues. V lost 4 bases, J lost 6 bases, and 6 bases stayed unmatched. Germline V CDR1 and CDR2: SGHTA, FQGNSA. The chain's CDR3 is CASSYFSGRLEQYF. CDR3 coding DNA: TGTGCCAGCAGCTATTTTAGCGGGAGGCTCGAGCAGTACTTC.

J is TRBJ2-7 and V is TRBV21-1; the D call TRBD2 from the table was never checked on the DNA. TRBV21-1 is labeled a pseudogene. The CDR3 extends over 14 amino acids. The CDR3 protein is CASSRTGTGYEQYF. CDR3 coding DNA: TGTGCCAGCAGCCGAACTGGTACGGGGTACGAGCAGTACTTC.

The rearrangement uses TRBV2 and TRBJ1-6, with 7 bases matching TRBD1. V lost 8 bases, J lost 6 bases, and 10 bases stayed unmatched. The CDR3 is 15 residues long. The germline CDR1 and CDR2 sequences are SNHLY and FYNNEI. The CDR3 reads CASARGQGVNSPLHF. The CDR3 DNA reads TGTGCCAGCGCGAGGGGGCAGGGGGTTAATTCACCCCTCCACTTT. Complete variable domain (other parts from reference TRBV2 and TRBJ1-6): EPEVTQTPSHQVTQMGQEVILRCVPISNHLYFYWYRQILGQKVEFLVSFYNNEISEKSEIFDDQFSVERPDGSNFTLKIRSTKLEDSAMYFCASARGQGVNSPLHFGNGTRLTVT.

V is TRBV5-1 and J is TRBJ2-2, with 11 bases lining up with TRBD1. CDR3 length: 15 residues. J lost 4 bases, V lost 4 bases, and 3 bases had no gene match. Germline lookup yields CDR1 SGHRS and CDR2 YFSETQ. For the CDR3, the DNA is TGCGCCAGCAGCGGACAGGGGGCGGTCACCGGGGAGCTGTTTTTT. Its translation is CASSGQGAVTGELFF.

V usage is TRBV29-1 and J usage is TRBJ1-2, with D maybe TRBD1 (6 bases). The CDR3 loop spans 12 amino acids. The germline CDR1 and CDR2 sequences are SQVTM and ANQGSEA. V was clipped by 4 bases and J by 3 bases, with 9 bases between them. The CDR3 nucleotides read TGCAGCGTTGGGAAGGGGGACTATGGCTACACCTTC. This sequence encodes CSVGKGDYGYTF. Using reference TRBV29-1 and TRBJ1-2 for the parts outside the CDR3, the full variable domain is SAVISQKPSRDICQRGTSLTIQCQVDSQVTMMFWYRQQPGQSLTLIATANQGSEATYESGFVIDKFPISRPNLTFSTLTVSNMSPEDSSIYLCSVGKGDYGYTFGSGTRLTVV.

This chain connects TRBV13 to TRBJ2-7; 12 bases map to TRBD2. Germline trimming cut 5 bases from V and 3 bases from J; bases unmatched to any gene: 5. Looked up from germline, CDR1 is PRHDT and CDR2 is FYEKMQ (reference sequence). The CDR3 is 15 amino acids. The DNA of the CDR3 is TGTGCCAGCAGCGGTGGGACTAGCGGGTTCTACGAGCAGTACTTC. Amino acid sequence: CASSGGTSGFYEQYF. Looking up the rest from reference TRBV13 and TRBJ2-7 gives the full variable domain: AAGVIQSPRHLIKEKRETATLKCYPIPRHDTVYWYQQGPGQDPQFLISFYEKMQSDKGSIPDRFSAQQFSDYHSELNMSSLELGDSALYFCASSGGTSGFYEQYFGPGTRLTVT.

This chain uses TRBV7-9 with TRBJ2-5; TRBD2 might be the D (7 bases). Germline loops: CDR1 SEHNR, CDR2 FQNEAQ (reference sequence). V dropped 3 bases and J dropped 9 bases, with 17 bases sitting between them. CDR3 length: 14 residues. The CDR3 DNA sequence: TGTGCCAGCAGCTTGGGGGGGGCCTCGGCGGCCCAGTACTTC. Its protein product is CASSLGGASAAQYF.

V gene TRBV27 combines with J gene TRBJ2-3, with TRBD2 matching 10 bases. CDR1 and CDR2 from the germline V gene are MNHEY and SMNVEV (reference sequence). V lost 7 bases, J lost 4 bases, and 5 bases stayed unmatched. The CDR3 totals 14 residues. CDR3 DNA sequence: TGTGCCAGCAAACTAGCGGGGAACTCAGATACGCAGTATTTT. Protein: CASKLAGNSDTQYF.

This chain links TRBV7-3 with TRBJ1-1; D is uncertain. This CDR3 has 13 amino acids. Germline-derived CDR1 and CDR2 are SGHTA and FQGTGA. The V end lost 6 bases, the J end lost 0 bases, and 8 bases lay between the germline ends. The CDR3 region has the DNA TGTGCCAGCAGTCAACTATTGAACACTGAAGCTTTCTTT. This translates into CASSQLLNTEAFF.

The chain recombines TRBV6-5 with TRBJ1-2; 9 positions agree with TRBD1. J was trimmed by 6 bases and V by 7 bases; bases with no gene match: 12. There are 15 residues in the CDR3. Germline V gene lookup returns CDR1 MNHEY and CDR2 SVGAGI. CDR3 loop: CASMGPGQGVHGYTF. CDR3 nucleotides: TGTGCCAGCATGGGACCGGGACAGGGTGTTCATGGCTACACCTTC.

The V call is TRBV19, the J call TRBJ2-7, with D hard to call. Germline lookup yields CDR1 LNHDA and CDR2 SQIVND (reference sequence). Trimming left V 3 bases short and J 2 bases short, with 11 bases between. This CDR3 region has 14 residues. CDR3 loop: CASSMYFPAYEQYF. The CDR3 DNA reads as TGTGCCAGTAGTATGTACTTTCCCGCCTACGAGCAGTACTTC.

About this clone itself: Compared with germline, one end of the junction differs, possibly owing to a read error. The chain combines TRBV7-9 with TRBJ2-4; D possibly corresponds to TRBD1 (6 bases). Germline lookup yields CDR1 SEHNR and CDR2 FQNEAQ (reference sequence). The CDR3 is 13 amino acids. Here the CDR3 reads CASSSWTENSQYF. The CDR3 bases are TGTGCCAGCAGCTCCTGGACAGAAAACAGTCAGTACTTC.

The chain joins TRBV19 to TRBJ2-7, with TRBD1 identical over 9 bases. Germline V gene data show CDR1 as LNHDA and CDR2 as SQIVND (reference sequence). This CDR3 is built from 15 residues. The V and J ends lost 4 bases and 2 bases, in that order; junction bases with no gene match: 6. The CDR3 nucleotides are TGTGCCAGTAGTAACAGGGGGCGGCCAACCTACGAGCAGTACTTC. This sequence encodes CASSNRGRPTYEQYF.

J is TRBJ2-7 and V is TRBV10-3, with a weak D call TRBD1 (7 bases). With 2 bases removed from V and 2 bases from J, the gap between germline ends came to 13 bases. CDR1 is ENHRY and CDR2 is SYGVKD in the germline V gene. There are 15 residues in the CDR3. The DNA for the CDR3 is TGTGCCATCAGTGAGGGGGCAGGGGGGACCTACGAGCAGTACTTC. This gives the protein CAISEGAGGTYEQYF.

V is TRBV5-1 and J is TRBJ2-3, with 10 bases fitting TRBD2. The ends lost 4 bases at V and 2 bases at J; junction bases unmatched: 4. CDR1 and CDR2 from the germline V gene are SGHRS and YFSETQ. The CDR3 is 15 amino acids. CDR3 bases: TGCGCCAGCAGCCCCGGACTAGCGGTCACAGATACGCAGTATTTT. This codes for CASSPGLAVTDTQYF.

J is TRBJ1-6 and V is TRBV6-5, with TRBD1 matching over 7 bases. This CDR3 spans 14 amino acids. Germline-derived CDR1 and CDR2 are MNHEY and SVGAGI. V was pared by 5 bases and J by 13 bases, with 11 bases of the junction left unmatched. The CDR3 DNA follows: TGTGCCAGCAGTCCGGGACAGATCAATTTTCCCCTCCACTTT. Translation: CASSPGQINFPLHF.

The chain couples TRBV5-6 to TRBJ2-5, with 7 bases aligning to TRBD1. The germline V gene has CDR1 SGHDT and CDR2 YYEEEE. V was pared by 0 bases and J by 0 bases, with 2 bases of the junction left unmatched. The CDR3 has 15 amino acids. CDR3 region: CASSLETGNQETQYF. The CDR3 region has the DNA TGTGCCAGCAGCTTGGAGACAGGGAACCAAGAGACCCAGTACTTC.

The V and J genes are TRBV28 and TRBJ2-7; D may be TRBD1 (5 bases). V was trimmed by 3 bases and J by 4 bases, leaving 13 bases between them. Germline V gene sequence: CDR1 MDHEN, CDR2 SYDVKM. This CDR3 spans 14 amino acids. The CDR3 here is CASSFVWGLYEQYF. CDR3 DNA: TGTGCCAGCAGTTTTGTGTGGGGCTTATACGAGCAGTACTTC.